This T cell receptor beta chain was sequenced during a study of long-term antiretroviral therapy in people with HIV. The overall study: By about a decade, the earliest samples predate the 2015 immediate-ART recommendation.

Study-wide findings and caveats: HIV repertoires had narrower CDR3 length ranges than controls.

The CDR3 runs to 13 residues. The germline gives CDR1 SNHLY, CDR2 FYNNEI. Trimming took 8 bases from V and 4 from J, leaving 15 bases between them. Notes on this clone: The antigen remains unidentified.

Each specimen consisted of roughly 1-10 million cryopreserved PBMC prior to extraction of DNA. Survey-level immunoSEQ v3.0 assays were run. Generated by immunoSEQ multiplex PCR, the TCRdb table keeps only in-frame clones and is missing some. The sample lists 17,000 or so clones, around nine tenths occurring once. Sample: unsorted PBMCs, taken 0.3 years after starting antiretroviral therapy. This receptor was taken from a man in his 60s with HIV. The chain employs TRBV2 and TRBJ2-7; D is possibly TRBD2 (5 bases). The CDR3 DNA follows: TGTGCCAGCGGTTGGACTCGGGATTACGAGCAGTACTTC. Translating gives CASGWTRDYEQYF. Based on the CDR3 plus reference TRBV2 and TRBJ2-7, the full variable domain is EPEVTQTPSHQVTQMGQEVILRCVPISNHLYFYWYRQILGQKVEFLVSFYNNEISEKSEIFDDQFSVERPDGSNFTLKIRSTKLEDSAMYFCASGWTRDYEQYFGPGTRLTVT.